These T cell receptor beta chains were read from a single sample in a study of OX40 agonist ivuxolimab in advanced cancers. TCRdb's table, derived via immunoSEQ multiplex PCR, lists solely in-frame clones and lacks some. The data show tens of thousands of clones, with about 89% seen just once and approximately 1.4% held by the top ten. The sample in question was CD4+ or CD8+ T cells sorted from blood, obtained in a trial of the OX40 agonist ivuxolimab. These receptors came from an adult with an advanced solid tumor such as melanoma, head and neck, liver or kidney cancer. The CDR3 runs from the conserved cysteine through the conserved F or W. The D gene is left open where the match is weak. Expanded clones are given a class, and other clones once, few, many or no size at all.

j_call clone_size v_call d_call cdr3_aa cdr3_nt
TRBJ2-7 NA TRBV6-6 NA CASSYTDYEQYF TGTGCCAGCAGTTACACAGACTACGAGCAGTACTTC
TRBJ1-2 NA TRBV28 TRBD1 CASIQTGGGGYTF TGTGCCAGCATTCAAACAGGGGGTGGTGGCTACACCTTC
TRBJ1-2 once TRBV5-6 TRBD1 CASSLALGDRDGYTF TGTGCCAGCAGCTTGGCCTTAGGGGACAGAGATGGCTACACCTTC
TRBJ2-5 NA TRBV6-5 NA CASSRNSQETQYF TGTGCCAGCAGTAGGAACAGCCAAGAGACCCAGTACTTC
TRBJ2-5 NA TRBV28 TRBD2 CASRLAGEETQYF TGTGCCAGCCGACTAGCGGGGGAAGAGACCCAGTACTTC
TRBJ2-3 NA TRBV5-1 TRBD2 CASNRGGSTDTQYF TGCGCCAGCAACCGGGGGGGAAGCACAGATACGCAGTATTTT
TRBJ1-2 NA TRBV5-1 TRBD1 CASSWGQDYGYTF TGCGCCAGCAGCTGGGGACAGGACTATGGCTACACCTTC
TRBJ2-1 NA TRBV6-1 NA CASTLPGGNNEQFF TGTGCCAGCACCCTCCCCGGAGGTAACAATGAGCAGTTCTTC
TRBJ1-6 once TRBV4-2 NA CASSQDEGTYYNSPLHF TGTGCCAGCAGCCAAGACGAGGGAACCTACTATAATTCACCCCTCCACTTT
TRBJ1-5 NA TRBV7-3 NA CASSLTSTAAGNQPQHF TGTGCCAGCAGCTTAACGTCGACAGCGGCTGGCAATCAGCCCCAGCATTTT
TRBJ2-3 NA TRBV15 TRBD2 CATSRGGSGVGTDTQYF TGTGCCACCAGCAGAGGGGGTAGCGGGGTTGGCACAGATACGCAGTATTTT
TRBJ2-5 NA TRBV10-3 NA CATKLRPQETQYF TGTGCTACGAAACTAAGGCCCCAAGAGACCCAGTACTTC
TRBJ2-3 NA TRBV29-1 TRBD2 CSVENGRELARDTQYF TGCAGCGTTGAGAACGGGCGAGAACTAGCGAGAGATACGCAGTATTTT
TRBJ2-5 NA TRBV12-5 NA CASGVTEETQYF TGTGCTAGTGGTGTGACAGAAGAGACCCAGTACTTC
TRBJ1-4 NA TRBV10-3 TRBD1 CAISPGTGSEKLFF TGTGCCATCAGTCCCGGGACAGGGAGTGAAAAACTGTTTTTT
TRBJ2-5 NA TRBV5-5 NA CASSSRETQYF TGTGCCAGCAGCTCTAGGGAGACCCAGTACTTC
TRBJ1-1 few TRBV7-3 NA CASSSTVNTEAFF TGTGCCAGCAGCTCGACGGTGAACACTGAAGCTTTCTTT
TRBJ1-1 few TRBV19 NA CASKGSRGTEAFF TGTGCCAGTAAAGGGTCCAGGGGAACTGAAGCTTTCTTT
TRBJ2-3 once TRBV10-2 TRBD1 CASSADRSGTDTQYF TGCGCCAGCAGTGCGGACAGGTCAGGGACAGATACGCAGTATTTT
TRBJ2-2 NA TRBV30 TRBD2 CAWARTSLNTGELFF TGTGCCTGGGCCCGGACTAGCCTGAACACCGGGGAGCTGTTTTTT
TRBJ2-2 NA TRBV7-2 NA CASSPRWGAAPNTGELFF TGTGCCAGCAGCCCAAGGTGGGGCGCAGCTCCGAACACCGGGGAGCTGTTTTTT
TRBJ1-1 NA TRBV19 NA CASLQGMNTEAFF TGTGCCAGTCTACAGGGAATGAACACTGAAGCTTTCTTT
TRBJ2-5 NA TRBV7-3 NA CASSLRREETQYF TGTGCCAGCAGCTTGAGGAGAGAAGAGACCCAGTACTTC
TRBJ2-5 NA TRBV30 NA CARDGQYF TGTGCCCGGGACGGGCAGTACTTC
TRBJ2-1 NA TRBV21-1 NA CASSKAKANEQFF TGTGCCAGCAGCAAAGCAAAGGCCAATGAGCAGTTCTTC
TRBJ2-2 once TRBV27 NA CASSLSGLNTGELFF TGTGCCAGCAGTTTATCGGGCCTTAACACCGGGGAGCTGTTTTTT
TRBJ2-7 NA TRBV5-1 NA CASSPADSSYEQYF TGCGCCAGCAGCCCTGCTGACAGCTCCTACGAGCAGTACTTC
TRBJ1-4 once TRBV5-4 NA CASSLDRGEKLFF TGTGCCAGCAGCTTGGACCGAGGGGAAAAACTGTTTTTT
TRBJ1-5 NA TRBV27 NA CASSFTQGTGNQPQHF TGTGCCAGCAGTTTCACCCAGGGAACGGGCAATCAGCCCCAGCATTTT
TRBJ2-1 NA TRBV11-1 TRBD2 CASSPRARTSVSSYNEQFF TGTGCCAGCAGCCCGAGGGCCCGAACTAGCGTGAGCTCCTACAATGAGCAGTTCTTC
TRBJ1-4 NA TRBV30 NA CAWSVPGGKLFF TGTGCCTGGAGTGTACCCGGGGGGAAACTGTTTTTT
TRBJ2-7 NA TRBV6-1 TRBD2 CASGAAGGLYEQYF TGTGCCAGCGGAGCAGCGGGGGGTCTCTACGAGCAGTACTTC
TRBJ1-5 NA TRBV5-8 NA CASSPGDRRNQPQHF TGTGCCAGCAGCCCTGGGGACCGACGAAATCAGCCCCAGCATTTT
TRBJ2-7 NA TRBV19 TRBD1 CASSSLGTGASYEQYF TGTGCCAGTAGTTCACTGGGGACAGGGGCCTCCTACGAGCAGTACTTC
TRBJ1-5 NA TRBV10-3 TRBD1 CAISVGTDQPQHF TGTGCCATCAGTGTTGGGACAGATCAGCCCCAGCATTTT
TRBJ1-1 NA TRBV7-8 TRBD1 CASSTGTETEAFF TGTGCCAGCAGCACCGGGACAGAAACTGAAGCTTTCTTT
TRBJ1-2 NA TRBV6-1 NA CASSDYRTANYGYTF TGTGCCAGCAGCGACTACAGGACAGCCAACTATGGCTACACCTTC
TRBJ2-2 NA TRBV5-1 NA CASSLVGLNTGELFF TGCGCCAGCAGCTTGGTGGGTCTTAACACCGGGGAGCTGTTTTTT
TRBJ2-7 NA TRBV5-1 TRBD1 CASSSTGYQYF TGCGCCAGCAGCTCGACAGGGTACCAGTACTTC
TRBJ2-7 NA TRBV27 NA CASSLRNRNYEQYF TGTGCCAGCAGTTTGAGGAACAGAAACTACGAGCAGTACTTC
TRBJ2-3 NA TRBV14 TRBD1 CASSQARQGRTDTQYF TGTGCCAGCAGCCAAGCAAGACAGGGCCGCACAGATACGCAGTATTTT
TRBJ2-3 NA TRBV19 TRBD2 CASSLERGGRVTQYF TGTGCCAGTAGTCTCGAGCGGGGGGGACGAGTTACGCAGTATTTT
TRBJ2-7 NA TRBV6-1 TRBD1 CASSEAGGQVSYEQYF TGTGCCAGCAGTGAAGCCGGGGGACAGGTATCCTACGAGCAGTACTTC
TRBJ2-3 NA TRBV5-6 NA CASSLKTDTQYF TGTGCCAGCAGCTTGAAGACAGATACGCAGTATTTT
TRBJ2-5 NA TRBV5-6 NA CASSFSETQYF TGTGCCAGCAGCTTCTCGGAGACCCAGTACTTC
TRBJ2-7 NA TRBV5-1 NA CASSLGNQASRDEQYF TGCGCCAGCAGCCTCGGTAACCAGGCCAGCCGAGACGAGCAGTACTTC
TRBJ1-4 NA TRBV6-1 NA CASSELAGWREKLFF TGTGCCAGCAGTGAATTAGCAGGGTGGAGAGAAAAACTGTTTTTT
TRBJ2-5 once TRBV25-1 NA CASSEFGSSETQYF TGTGCCAGCAGTGAATTTGGGTCGAGCGAGACCCAGTACTTC
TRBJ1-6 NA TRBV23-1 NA CASSLPLMALLHF TGCGCCAGCAGTCTCCCCTTAATGGCCTTGCTCCACTTT
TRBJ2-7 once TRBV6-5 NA CASTPEGERGEQYF TGTGCCAGCACCCCAGAGGGGGAGAGAGGCGAGCAGTACTTC
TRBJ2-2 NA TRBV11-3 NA CASSSRSNTGELFF TGTGCCAGCAGCTCGAGATCGAACACCGGGGAGCTGTTTTTT
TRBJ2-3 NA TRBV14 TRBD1 CASSQGWTGRTDTQYF TGTGCCAGCAGCCAAGGTTGGACAGGGAGAACAGATACGCAGTATTTT
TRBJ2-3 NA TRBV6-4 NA CASSAGISDTQYF TGTGCCAGCAGTGCCGGGATTTCTGATACGCAGTATTTT
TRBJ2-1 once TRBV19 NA CASSIQQDNEQFF TGTGCCAGTAGTATACAACAGGACAATGAGCAGTTCTTC
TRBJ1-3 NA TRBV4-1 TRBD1 CASRDQGVENTIYF TGCGCCAGCAGAGACCAGGGGGTTGAAAACACCATATATTTT
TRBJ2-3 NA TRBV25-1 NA CASSEVSGLGDTQYF TGTGCCAGCAGTGAGGTGTCGGGACTTGGAGATACGCAGTATTTT
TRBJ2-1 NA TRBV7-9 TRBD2 CASRASGRRTYNEQFF TGTGCCAGCAGGGCTAGCGGGAGGAGGACCTACAATGAGCAGTTCTTC
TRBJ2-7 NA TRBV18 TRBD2 CASSPSLAGDEQYF TGTGCCAGCTCACCATCGCTAGCGGGAGACGAGCAGTACTTC
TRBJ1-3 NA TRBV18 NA CASSRAGAPPGNTIYF TGTGCCAGCTCACGAGCTGGGGCCCCCCCTGGAAACACCATATATTTT